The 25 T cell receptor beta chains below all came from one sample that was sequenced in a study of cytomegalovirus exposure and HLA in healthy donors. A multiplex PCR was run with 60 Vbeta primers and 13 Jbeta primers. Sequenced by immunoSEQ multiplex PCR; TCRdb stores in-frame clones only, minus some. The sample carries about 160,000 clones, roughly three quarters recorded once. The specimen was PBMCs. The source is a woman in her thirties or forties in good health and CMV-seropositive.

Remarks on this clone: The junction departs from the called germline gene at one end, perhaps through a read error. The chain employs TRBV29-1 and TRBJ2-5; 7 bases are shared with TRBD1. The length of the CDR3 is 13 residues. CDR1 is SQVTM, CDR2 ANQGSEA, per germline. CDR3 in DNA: TGCAGCGCCTCACAGGGGTCCAGAGAGGCCCAGTACTTC. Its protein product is CSASQGSREAQYF.

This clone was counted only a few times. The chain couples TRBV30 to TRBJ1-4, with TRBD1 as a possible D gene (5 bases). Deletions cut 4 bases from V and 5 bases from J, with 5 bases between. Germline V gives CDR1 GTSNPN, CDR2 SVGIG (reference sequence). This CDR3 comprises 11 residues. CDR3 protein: CAWTGNEKLFF. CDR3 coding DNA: TGTGCCTGGACAGGGAATGAAAAACTGTTTTTT.

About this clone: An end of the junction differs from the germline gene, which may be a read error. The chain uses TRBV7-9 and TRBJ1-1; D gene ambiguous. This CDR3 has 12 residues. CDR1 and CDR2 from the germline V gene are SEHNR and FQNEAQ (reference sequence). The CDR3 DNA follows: TGTTCCAGCAGCCCTAGTTCAACTGAAGCTTTCTTT. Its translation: CSSSPSSTEAFF.

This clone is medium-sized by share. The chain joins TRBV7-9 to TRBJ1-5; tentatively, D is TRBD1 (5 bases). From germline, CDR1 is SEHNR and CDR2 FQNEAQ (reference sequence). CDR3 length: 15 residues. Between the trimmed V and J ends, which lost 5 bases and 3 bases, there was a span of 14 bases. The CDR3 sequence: CASSRGGAINQPQHF. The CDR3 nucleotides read TGTGCCAGCAGCCGAGGAGGGGCGATCAATCAGCCCCAGCATTTT.

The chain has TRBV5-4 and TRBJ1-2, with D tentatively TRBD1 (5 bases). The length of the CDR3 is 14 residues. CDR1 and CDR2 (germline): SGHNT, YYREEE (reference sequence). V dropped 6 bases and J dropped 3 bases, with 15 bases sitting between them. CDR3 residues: CASTVSRGDYGYTF. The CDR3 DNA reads TGTGCCAGCACCGTATCCCGGGGGGACTATGGCTACACCTTC. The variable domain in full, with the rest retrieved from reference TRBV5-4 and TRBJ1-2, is ETGVTQSPTHLIKTRGQQVTLRCSSQSGHNTVSWYQQALGQGPQFIFQYYREEENGRGNFPPRFSGLQFPNYSSELNVNALELDDSALYLCASTVSRGDYGYTFGSGTRLTVV.

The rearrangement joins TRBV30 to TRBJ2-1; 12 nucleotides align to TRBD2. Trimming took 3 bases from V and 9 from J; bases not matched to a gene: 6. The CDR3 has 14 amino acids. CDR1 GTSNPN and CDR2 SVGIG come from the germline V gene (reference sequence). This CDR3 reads CAWRASGGASEQFF. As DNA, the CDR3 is TGTGCCTGGAGGGCTAGCGGGGGGGCGAGTGAGCAGTTCTTC.

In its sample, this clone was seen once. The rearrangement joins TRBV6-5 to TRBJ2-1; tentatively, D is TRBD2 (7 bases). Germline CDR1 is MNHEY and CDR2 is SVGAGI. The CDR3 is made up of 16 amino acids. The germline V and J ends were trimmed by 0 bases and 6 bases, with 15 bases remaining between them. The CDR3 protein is CASSYSSGGASNEQFF. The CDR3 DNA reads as TGTGCCAGCAGTTACTCGAGTGGGGGGGCCTCCAATGAGCAGTTCTTC.

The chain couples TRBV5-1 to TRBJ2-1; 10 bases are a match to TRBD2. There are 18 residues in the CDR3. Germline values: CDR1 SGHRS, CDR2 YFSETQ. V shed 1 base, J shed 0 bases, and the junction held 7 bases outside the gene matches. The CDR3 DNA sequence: TGCGCCAGCAGCTTGTGGACTAGCGGCCAAAGCTCCTACAATGAGCAGTTCTTC. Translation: CASSLWTSGQSSYNEQFF.

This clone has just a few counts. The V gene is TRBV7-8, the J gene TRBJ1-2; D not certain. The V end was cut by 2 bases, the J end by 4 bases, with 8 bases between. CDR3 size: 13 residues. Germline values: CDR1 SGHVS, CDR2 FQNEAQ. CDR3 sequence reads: CASSLTSVYGYTF. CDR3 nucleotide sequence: TGTGCCAGCAGCTTAACGTCAGTCTATGGCTACACCTTC.

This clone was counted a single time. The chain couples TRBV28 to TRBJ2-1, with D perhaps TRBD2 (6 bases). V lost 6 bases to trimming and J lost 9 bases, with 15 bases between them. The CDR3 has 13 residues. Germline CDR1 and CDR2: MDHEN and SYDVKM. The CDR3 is CASSPTSWGEQFF. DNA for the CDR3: TGTGCCAGCAGCCCAACTAGCTGGGGTGAGCAGTTCTTC.

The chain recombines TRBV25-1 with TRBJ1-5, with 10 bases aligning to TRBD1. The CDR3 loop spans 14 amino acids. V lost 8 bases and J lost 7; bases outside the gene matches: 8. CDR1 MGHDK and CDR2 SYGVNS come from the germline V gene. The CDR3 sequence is CASGGTGEGQPQHF. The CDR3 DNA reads TGTGCCAGCGGGGGGACAGGGGAGGGGCAGCCCCAGCATTTT.

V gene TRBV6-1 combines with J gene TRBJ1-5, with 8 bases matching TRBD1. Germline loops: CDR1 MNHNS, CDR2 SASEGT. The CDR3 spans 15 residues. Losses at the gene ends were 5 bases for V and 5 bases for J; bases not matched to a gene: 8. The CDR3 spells CASSKTGGIDQPQHF. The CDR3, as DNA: TGTGCCAGCAGTAAAACAGGGGGGATAGATCAGCCCCAGCATTTT.

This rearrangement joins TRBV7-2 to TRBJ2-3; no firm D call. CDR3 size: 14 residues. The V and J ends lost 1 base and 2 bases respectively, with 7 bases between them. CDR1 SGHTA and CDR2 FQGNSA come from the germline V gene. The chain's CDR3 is CASSLELITDTQYF. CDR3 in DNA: TGTGCCAGCAGCTTAGAACTGATCACAGATACGCAGTATTTT.

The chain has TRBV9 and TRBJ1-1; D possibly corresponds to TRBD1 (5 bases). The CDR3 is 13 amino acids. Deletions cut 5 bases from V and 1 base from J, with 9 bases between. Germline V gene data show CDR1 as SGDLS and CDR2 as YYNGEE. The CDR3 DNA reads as TGTGCCAGCAGTACAGGTGCGAACACTGAAGCTTTCTTT. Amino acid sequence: CASSTGANTEAFF. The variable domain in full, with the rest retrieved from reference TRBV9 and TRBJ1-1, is DSGVTQTPKHLITATGQRVTLRCSPRSGDLSVYWYQQSLDQGLQFLIQYYNGEERAKGNILERFSAQQFPDLHSELNLSSLELGDSALYFCASSTGANTEAFFGQGTRLTVV.

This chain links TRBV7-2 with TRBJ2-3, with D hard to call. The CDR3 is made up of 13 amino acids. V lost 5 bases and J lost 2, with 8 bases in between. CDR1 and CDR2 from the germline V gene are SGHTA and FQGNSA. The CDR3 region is CASSLRLTDTQYF. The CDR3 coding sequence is TGTGCCAGCAGCCTTAGACTCACAGATACGCAGTATTTT.

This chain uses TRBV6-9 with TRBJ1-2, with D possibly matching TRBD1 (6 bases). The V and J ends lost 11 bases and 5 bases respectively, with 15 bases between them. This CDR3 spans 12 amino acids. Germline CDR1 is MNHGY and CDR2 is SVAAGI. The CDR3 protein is CAGGGGGYGYTF. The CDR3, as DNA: TGTGCCGGGGGGGGAGGGGGATATGGCTACACCTTC.

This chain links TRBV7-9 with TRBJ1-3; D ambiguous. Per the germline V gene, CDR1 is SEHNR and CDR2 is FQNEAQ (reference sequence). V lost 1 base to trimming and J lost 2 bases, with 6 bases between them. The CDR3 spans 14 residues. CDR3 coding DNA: TGTGCCAGCAGCTTAGGGAGCCCTGGAAACACCATATATTTT. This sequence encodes CASSLGSPGNTIYF.

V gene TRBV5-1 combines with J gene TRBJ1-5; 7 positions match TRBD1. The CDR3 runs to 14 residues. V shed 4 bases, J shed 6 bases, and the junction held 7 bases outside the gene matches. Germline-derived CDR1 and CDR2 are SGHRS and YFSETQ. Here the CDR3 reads CASSTGQAGQPQHF. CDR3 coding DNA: TGCGCCAGCAGCACTGGACAGGCCGGTCAGCCCCAGCATTTT.

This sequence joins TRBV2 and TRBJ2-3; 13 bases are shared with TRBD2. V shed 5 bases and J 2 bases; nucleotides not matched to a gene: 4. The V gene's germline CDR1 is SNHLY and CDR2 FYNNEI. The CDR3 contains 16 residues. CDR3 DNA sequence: TGTGCCAGCAGTCCAACTAGCGGGGGGGCCACAGATACGCAGTATTTT. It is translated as CASSPTSGGATDTQYF.

Here the CDR3 DNA reads TGTGCCAGCAGCGCTCCGTTCCAGGAGACCCAGTACTTC. Translated: CASSAPFQETQYF. The chain has TRBV2 and TRBJ2-5; D uncertain. The CDR3 covers 13 residues. Trimming took 6 bases from V and 5 from J, leaving 13 bases between them. Germline lookup yields CDR1 SNHLY and CDR2 FYNNEI.

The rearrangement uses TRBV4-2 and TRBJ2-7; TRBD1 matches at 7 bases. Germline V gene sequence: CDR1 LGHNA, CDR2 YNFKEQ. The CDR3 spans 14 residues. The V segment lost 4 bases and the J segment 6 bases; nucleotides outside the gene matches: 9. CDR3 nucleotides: TGTGCCAGCAGCCCCCCGGACAGGTCGGGCGAGCAGTACTTC. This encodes CASSPPDRSGEQYF.

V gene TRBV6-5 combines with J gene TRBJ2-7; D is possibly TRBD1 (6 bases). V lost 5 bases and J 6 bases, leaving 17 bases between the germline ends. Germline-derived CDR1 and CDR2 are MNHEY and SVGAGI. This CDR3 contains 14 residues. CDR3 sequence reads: CASSVGTPRGEQYF. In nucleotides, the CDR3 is TGTGCCAGCAGTGTTGGGACCCCCAGGGGCGAGCAGTACTTC.

The CDR3 nucleotides read TGTGCCAGCAGTCAGGAGAGACAGGGGATTGGGTACTATGGCTACACCTTC. This gives the protein CASSQERQGIGYYGYTF. V gene TRBV27 combines with J gene TRBJ1-2; TRBD1 agrees at 8 bases. CDR1 and CDR2 (germline): MNHEY, SMNVEV (reference sequence). The CDR3 sequence is 17 residues long. V shed 5 bases, J shed 3 bases, and the junction held 14 bases outside the gene matches.

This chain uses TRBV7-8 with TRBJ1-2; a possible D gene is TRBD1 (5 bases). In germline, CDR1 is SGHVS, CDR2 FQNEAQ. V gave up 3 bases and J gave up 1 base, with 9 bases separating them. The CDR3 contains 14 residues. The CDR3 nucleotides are TGTGCCAGCAGCTTCGGGGGAGTTAACTATGGCTACACCTTC. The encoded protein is CASSFGGVNYGYTF. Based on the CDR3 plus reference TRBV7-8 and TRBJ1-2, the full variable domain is GAGVSQSPRYKVAKRGQDVALRCDPISGHVSLFWYQQALGQGPEFLTYFQNEAQLDKSGLPSDRFFAERPEGSVSTLKIQRTQQEDSAVYLCASSFGGVNYGYTFGSGTRLTVV.

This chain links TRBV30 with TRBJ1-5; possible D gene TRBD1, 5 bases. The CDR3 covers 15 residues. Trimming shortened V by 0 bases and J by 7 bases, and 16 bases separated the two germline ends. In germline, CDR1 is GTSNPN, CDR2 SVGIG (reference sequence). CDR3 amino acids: CAWSVRAGVRQPQHF. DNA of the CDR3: TGTGCCTGGAGTGTACGGGCGGGGGTAAGACAGCCCCAGCATTTT.